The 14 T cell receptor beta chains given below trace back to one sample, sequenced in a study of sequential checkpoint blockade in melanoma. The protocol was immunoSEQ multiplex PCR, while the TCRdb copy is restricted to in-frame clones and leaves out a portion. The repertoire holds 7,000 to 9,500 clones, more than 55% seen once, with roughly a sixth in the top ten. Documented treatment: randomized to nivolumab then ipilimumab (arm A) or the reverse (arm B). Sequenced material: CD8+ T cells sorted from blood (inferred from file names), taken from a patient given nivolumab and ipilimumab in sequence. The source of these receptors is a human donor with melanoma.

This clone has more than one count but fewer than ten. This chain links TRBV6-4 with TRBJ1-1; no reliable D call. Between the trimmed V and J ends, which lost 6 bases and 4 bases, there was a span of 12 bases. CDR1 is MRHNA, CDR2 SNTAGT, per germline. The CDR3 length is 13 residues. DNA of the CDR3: TGTGCCAGCAGGCTCGCTCCGAGCACTGAAGCTTTCTTT. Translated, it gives CASRLAPSTEAFF.

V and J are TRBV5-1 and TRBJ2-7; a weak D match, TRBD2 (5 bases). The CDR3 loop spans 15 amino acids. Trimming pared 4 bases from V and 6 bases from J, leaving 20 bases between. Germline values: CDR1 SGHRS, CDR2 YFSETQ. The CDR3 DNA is TGCGCCAGCAGCCTCCAAGCGAGGGAGATCCCCGAGCAGTACTTC. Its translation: CASSLQAREIPEQYF.

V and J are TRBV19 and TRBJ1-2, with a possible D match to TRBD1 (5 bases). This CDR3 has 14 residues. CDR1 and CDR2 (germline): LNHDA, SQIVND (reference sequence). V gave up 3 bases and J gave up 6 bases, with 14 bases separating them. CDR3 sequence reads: CASSIMGPADGYTF. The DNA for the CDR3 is TGTGCCAGTAGTATCATGGGGCCTGCGGATGGCTACACCTTC.

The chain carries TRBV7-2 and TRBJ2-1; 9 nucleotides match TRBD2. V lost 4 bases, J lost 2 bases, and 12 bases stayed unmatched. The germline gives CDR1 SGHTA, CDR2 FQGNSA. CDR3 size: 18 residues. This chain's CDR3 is CASSSSASGGTTYNEQFF. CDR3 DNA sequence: TGTGCCAGCAGCTCCTCGGCGAGCGGGGGGACTACCTACAATGAGCAGTTCTTC.

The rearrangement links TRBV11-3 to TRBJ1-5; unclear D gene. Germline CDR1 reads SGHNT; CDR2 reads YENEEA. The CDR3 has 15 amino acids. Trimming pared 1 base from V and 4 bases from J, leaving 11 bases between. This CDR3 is CASSLVSGINQPQHF. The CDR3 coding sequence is TGTGCCAGCAGCTTAGTTTCGGGGATAAATCAGCCCCAGCATTTT.

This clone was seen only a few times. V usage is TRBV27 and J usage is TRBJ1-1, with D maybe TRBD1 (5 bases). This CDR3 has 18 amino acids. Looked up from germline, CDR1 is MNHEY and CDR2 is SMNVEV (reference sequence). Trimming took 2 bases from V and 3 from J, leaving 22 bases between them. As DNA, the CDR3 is TGTGCCAGCAGTTTAATGGGGCCGTCGATGGGTTCGGACACTGAAGCTTTCTTT. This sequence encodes CASSLMGPSMGSDTEAFF.

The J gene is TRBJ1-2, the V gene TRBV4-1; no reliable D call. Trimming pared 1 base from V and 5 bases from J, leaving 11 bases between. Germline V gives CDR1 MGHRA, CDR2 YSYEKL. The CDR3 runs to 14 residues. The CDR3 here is CASSQGPGEYGYTF. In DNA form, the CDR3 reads TGCGCCAGCAGCCAAGGTCCCGGGGAGTATGGCTACACCTTC.

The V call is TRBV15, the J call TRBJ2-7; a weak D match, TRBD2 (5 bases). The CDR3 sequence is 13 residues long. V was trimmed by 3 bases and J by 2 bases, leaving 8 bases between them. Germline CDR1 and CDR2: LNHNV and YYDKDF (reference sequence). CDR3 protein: CATSSGEAYEQYF. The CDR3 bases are TGTGCCACCAGCAGCGGGGAAGCCTACGAGCAGTACTTC.

The CDR3 DNA follows: TGCAGCGTTGCGGGGGTAGGGCAGTTCTTC. Encoded protein: CSVAGVGQFF. J is TRBJ2-1 and V is TRBV29-1; a possible D gene is TRBD2 (6 bases). The CDR3 is 10 amino acids. V was clipped by 4 bases and J by 12 bases, with 10 bases between them. Germline V gene lookup returns CDR1 SQVTM and CDR2 ANQGSEA.

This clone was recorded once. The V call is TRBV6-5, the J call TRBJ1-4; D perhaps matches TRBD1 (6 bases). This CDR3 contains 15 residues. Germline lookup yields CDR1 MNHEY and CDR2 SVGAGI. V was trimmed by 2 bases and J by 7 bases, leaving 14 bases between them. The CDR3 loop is CASSYGVTGTEKLFF. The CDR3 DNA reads TGTGCCAGCAGTTACGGAGTTACAGGGACTGAAAAACTGTTTTTT.

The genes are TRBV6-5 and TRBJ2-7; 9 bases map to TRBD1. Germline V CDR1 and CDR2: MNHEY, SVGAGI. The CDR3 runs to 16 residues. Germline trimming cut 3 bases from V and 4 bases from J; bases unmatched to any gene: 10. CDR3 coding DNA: TGTGCCAGCAGTTATGACTCGTGGACAGGGGTGTACGAGCAGTACTTC. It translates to CASSYDSWTGVYEQYF.

DNA of the CDR3: TGTGCCAGCAGTGCAACAGGGAGCGAGCAGTACTTC. Its translation: CASSATGSEQYF. The V and J genes are TRBV9 and TRBJ2-7, with a weak D call TRBD1 (6 bases). With 5 bases removed from V and 6 bases from J, the gap between germline ends came to 12 bases. The length of the CDR3 is 12 residues. Per germline, CDR1 SGDLS and CDR2 YYNGEE. The full variable domain, rest sourced from reference TRBV9 and TRBJ2-7, is DSGVTQTPKHLITATGQRVTLRCSPRSGDLSVYWYQQSLDQGLQFLIQYYNGEERAKGNILERFSAQQFPDLHSELNLSSLELGDSALYFCASSATGSEQYFGPGTRLTVT.

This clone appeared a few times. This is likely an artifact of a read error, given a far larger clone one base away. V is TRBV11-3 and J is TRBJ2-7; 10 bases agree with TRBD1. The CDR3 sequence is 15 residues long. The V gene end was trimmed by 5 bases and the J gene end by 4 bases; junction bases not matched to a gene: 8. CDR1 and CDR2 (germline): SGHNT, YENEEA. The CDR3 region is CASSQERTGGYEQYF. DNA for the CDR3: TGTGCCAGCAGCCAAGAGAGGACAGGGGGTTACGAGCAGTACTTC.

This chain's CDR3 is CATGVGAPSGANVLTF. The CDR3 DNA is TGTGCCACCGGGGTAGGGGCCCCTTCTGGGGCCAACGTCCTGACTTTC. V is TRBV15 and J is TRBJ2-6, with a tentative D call TRBD1 (5 bases). CDR3 length equals 16 residues. Germline CDR1 reads LNHNV; CDR2 reads YYDKDF (reference sequence). The V end lost 8 bases, the J end lost 1 base, and 15 bases lay between the germline ends.